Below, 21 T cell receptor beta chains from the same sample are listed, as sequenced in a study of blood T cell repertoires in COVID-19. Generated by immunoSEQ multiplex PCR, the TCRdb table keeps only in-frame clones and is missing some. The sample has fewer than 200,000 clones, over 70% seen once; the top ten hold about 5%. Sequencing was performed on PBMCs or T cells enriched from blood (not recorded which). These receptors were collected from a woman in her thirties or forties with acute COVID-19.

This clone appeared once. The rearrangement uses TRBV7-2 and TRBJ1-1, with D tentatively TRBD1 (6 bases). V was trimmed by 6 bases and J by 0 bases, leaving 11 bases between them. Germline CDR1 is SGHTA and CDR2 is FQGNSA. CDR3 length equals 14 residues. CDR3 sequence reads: CASSPNRVNTEAFF. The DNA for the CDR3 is TGTGCCAGCAGTCCGAACAGGGTGAACACTGAAGCTTTCTTT.

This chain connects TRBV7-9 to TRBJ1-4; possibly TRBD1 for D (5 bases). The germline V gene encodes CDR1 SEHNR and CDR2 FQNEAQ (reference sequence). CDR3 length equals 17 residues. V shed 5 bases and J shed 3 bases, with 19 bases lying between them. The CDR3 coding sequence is TGTGCCAGCAGCCTAAGAGCGGGGGGTGCGGCTAATGAAAAACTGTTTTTT. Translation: CASSLRAGGAANEKLFF. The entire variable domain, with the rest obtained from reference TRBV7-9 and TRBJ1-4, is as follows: DTGVSQNPRHKITKRGQNVTFRCDPISEHNRLYWYRQTLGQGPEFLTYFQNEAQLEKSRLLSDRFSAERPKGSFSTLEIQRTEQGDSAMYLCASSLRAGGAANEKLFFGSGTQLSVL.

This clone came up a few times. The CDR3 bases are TGTGCCAGCAGCCAAGAGAGTGATAGCGGGAGTGGGGCCGGGGAGCTGTTTTTT. Amino acid sequence: CASSQESDSGSGAGELFF. The chain recombines TRBV3-1 (or the pseudogene TRBV3-2) with TRBJ2-2, with TRBD2 matching 9 bases. After removal of 0 bases from V and 6 bases from J, the junction contained 11 bases not matched to a gene. Germline-derived CDR1 and CDR2 are LGHDT and YNNKEL (reference sequence). The CDR3 has 18 residues.

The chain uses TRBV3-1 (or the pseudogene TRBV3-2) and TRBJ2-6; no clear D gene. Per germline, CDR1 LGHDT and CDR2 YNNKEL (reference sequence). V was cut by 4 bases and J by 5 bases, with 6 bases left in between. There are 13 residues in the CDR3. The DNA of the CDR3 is TGTGCCAGCAGCCTGGCCCGGGCCAACGTCCTGACTTTC. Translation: CASSLARANVLTF.

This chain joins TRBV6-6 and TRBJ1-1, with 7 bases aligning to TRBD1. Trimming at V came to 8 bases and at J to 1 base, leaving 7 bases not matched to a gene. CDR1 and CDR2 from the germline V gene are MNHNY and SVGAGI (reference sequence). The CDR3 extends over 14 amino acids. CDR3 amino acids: CASATGAENTEAFF. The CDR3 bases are TGTGCCAGCGCTACAGGGGCCGAGAACACTGAAGCTTTCTTT.

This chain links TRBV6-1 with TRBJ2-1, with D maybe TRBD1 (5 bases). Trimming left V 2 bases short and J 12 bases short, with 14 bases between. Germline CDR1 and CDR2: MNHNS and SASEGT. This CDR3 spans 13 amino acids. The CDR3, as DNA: TGTGCCAGCAGTGAAAGTAGGCAGGGTCGGCAGTTCTTC. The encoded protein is CASSESRQGRQFF.

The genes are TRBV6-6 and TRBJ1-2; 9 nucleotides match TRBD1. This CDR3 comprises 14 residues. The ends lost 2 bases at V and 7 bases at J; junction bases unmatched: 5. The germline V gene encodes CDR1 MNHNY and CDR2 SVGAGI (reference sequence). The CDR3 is CASSYGQGSGGYTF. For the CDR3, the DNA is TGTGCCAGCAGTTACGGACAGGGGAGCGGTGGCTACACCTTC.

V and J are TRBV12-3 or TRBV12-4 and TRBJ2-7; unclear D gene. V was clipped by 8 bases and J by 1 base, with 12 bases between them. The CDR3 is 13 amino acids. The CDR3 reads CASSPGGSYEQYF. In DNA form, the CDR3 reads TGTGCCAGCTCTCCCGGCGGATCCTACGAGCAGTACTTC.

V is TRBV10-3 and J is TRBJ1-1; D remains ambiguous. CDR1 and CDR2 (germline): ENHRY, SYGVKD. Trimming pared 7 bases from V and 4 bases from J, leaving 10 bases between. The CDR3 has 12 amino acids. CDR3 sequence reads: CAIKVEGTEAFF. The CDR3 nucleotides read TGTGCCATCAAAGTAGAGGGCACTGAAGCTTTCTTT.

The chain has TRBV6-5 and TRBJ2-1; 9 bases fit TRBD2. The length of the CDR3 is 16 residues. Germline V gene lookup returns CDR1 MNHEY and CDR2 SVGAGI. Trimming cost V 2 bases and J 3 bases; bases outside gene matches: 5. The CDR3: CASSYQRGRVYNEQFF. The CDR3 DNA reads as TGTGCCAGCAGTTACCAACGCGGGAGGGTCTACAATGAGCAGTTCTTC.

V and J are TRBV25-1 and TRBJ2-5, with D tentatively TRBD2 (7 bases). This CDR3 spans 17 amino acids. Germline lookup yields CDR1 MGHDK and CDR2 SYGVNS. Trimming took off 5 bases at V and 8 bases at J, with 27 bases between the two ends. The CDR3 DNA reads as TGTGCCAGCAGTCCCCCCGAGGGGGGGAGGGGTCCCAAAACCCAGTACTTC. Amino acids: CASSPPEGGRGPKTQYF.

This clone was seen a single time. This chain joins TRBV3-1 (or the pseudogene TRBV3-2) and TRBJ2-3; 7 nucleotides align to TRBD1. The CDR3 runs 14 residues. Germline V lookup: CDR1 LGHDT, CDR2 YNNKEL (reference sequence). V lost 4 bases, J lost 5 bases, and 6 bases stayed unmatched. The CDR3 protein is CASSPLNRGDTQYF. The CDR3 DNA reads TGTGCCAGCAGCCCCCTAAACAGGGGAGATACGCAGTATTTT.

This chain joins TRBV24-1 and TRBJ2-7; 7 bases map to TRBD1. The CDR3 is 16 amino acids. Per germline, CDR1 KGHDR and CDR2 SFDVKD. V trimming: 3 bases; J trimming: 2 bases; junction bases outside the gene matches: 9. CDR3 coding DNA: TGTGCCACCAGTGATCAGGGACAGTTAAGACCCTACGAGCAGTACGTC. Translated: CATSDQGQLRPYEQYV.

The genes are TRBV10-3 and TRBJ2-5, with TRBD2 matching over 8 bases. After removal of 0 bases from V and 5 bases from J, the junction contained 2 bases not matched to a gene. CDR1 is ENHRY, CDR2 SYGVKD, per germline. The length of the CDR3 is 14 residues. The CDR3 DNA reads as TGTGCCATCAGTGAGTCTAGCGGGACCGAGACCCAGTACTTC. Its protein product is CAISESSGTETQYF.

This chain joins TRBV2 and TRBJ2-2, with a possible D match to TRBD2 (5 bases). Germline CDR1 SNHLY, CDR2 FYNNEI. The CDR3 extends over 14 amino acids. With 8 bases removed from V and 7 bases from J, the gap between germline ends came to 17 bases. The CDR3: CASGLAQRSGELFF. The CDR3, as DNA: TGTGCCAGCGGGCTAGCTCAGCGGAGCGGGGAGCTGTTTTTT.

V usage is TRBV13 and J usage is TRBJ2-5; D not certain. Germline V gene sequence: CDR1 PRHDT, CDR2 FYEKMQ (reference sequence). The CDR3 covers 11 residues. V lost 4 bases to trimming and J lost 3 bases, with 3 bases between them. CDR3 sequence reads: CASSSKETQYF. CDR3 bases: TGTGCCAGCAGCTCAAAAGAGACCCAGTACTTC.

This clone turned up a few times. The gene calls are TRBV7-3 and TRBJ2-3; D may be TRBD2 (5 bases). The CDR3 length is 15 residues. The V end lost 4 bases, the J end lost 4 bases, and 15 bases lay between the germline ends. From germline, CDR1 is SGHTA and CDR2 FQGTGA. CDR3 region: CASSSNPTGADTQYF. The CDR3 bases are TGTGCCAGCAGCTCCAATCCCACCGGGGCAGATACGCAGTATTTT.

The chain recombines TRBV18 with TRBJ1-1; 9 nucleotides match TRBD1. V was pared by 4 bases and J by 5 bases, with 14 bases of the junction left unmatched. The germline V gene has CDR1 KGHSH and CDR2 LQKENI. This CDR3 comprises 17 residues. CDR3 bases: TGTGCCAGCTCACTAACTCCGGGACAGGGAGGGGGAACTGAAGCTTTCTTT. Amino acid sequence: CASSLTPGQGGGTEAFF.

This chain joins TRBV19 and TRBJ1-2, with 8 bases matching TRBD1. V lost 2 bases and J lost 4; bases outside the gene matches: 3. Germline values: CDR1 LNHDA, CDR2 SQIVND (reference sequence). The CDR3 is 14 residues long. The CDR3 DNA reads TGTGCCAGTAGTATAAGAGGACAGGGCTATGGCTACACCTTC. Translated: CASSIRGQGYGYTF.

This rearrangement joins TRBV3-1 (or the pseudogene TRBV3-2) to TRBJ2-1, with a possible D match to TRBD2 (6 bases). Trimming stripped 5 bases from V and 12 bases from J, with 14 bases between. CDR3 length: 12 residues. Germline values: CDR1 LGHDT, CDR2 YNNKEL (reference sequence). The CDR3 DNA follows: TGTGCCAGCAGCTCCGCGACTAGTTTGCAGTTCTTC. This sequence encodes CASSSATSLQFF.

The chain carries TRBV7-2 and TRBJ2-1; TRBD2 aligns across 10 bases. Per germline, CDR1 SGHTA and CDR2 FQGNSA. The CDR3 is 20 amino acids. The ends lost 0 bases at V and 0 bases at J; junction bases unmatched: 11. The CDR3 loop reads CASSLALAGGIFGSYNEQFF. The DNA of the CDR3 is TGTGCCAGCAGCTTAGCATTAGCGGGAGGCATCTTCGGCTCCTACAATGAGCAGTTCTTC.